The T cell receptor beta chain under discussion was sequenced for a study of cytomegalovirus exposure and HLA in healthy donors. 13 Jbeta primers and 60 Vbeta primers were used for the PCR. Repertoires were generated with immunoSEQ multiplex PCR, while TCRdb's copy carries only in-frame clones and drops some. The sample has about 130,000 clones, about 80% seen once. Trimming pared 1 base from V and 1 base from J, leaving 8 bases between. This CDR3 contains 14 residues. The V gene's germline CDR1 is PRHDT and CDR2 FYEKMQ (reference sequence). The receptor comes from a girl under 10 years old in good health and CMV-seronegative. The J gene is TRBJ2-7, the V gene TRBV13, with a weak D call TRBD1 (5 bases). Sequenced input: PBMCs. The CDR3 sequence: CASSLVDSSYEQYF. CDR3 nucleotides: TGTGCCAGCAGCTTAGTCGACAGTTCCTACGAGCAGTACTTC. Full variable domain (outside the CDR3, taken from reference TRBV13 and TRBJ2-7): AAGVIQSPRHLIKEKRETATLKCYPIPRHDTVYWYQQGPGQDPQFLISFYEKMQSDKGSIPDRFSAQQFSDYHSELNMSSLELGDSALYFCASSLVDSSYEQYFGPGTRLTVT.